This is a list of T cell receptor beta chains from one sample in a study of cytomegalovirus exposure and HLA in healthy donors. TCRdb's copy holds only in-frame clones and misses some; the assay was immunoSEQ multiplex PCR. The sample holds under 250,000 clones, approximately 87% seen once. Material for sequencing was PBMCs. Every receptor here comes from a woman younger than 35 in good health and CMV-seronegative. The CDR3 runs from the conserved cysteine through the conserved F or W. Fields, in order: V gene, J gene, D gene, clone size, CDR3 protein, CDR3 DNA. A D gene is named only where the DNA matches it firmly. Expanded clones get a size class; other rows say once, few or many, or leave the size out.

V gene: TRBV29-1; J gene: TRBJ2-1; D gene: NA; clone size: NA; CDR3 protein: CSVSTGRDEQFF; CDR3 DNA: TGCAGCGTTTCCACTGGGCGGGATGAGCAGTTCTTC
V gene: TRBV2; J gene: TRBJ1-4; D gene: NA; clone size: once; CDR3 protein: CASSSRGRSSGLFF; CDR3 DNA: TGTGCCAGCAGTTCCCGGGGGCGGTCTTCGGGGCTGTTTTTT
V gene: TRBV10-1; J gene: TRBJ2-7; D gene: TRBD1; clone size: NA; CDR3 protein: CASSDDRGTYEQYF; CDR3 DNA: TGCGCCAGCAGTGACGACAGGGGAACCTACGAGCAGTACTTC
V gene: TRBV5-6; J gene: TRBJ1-2; D gene: NA; clone size: NA; CDR3 protein: CASTMGRFVYGYTF; CDR3 DNA: TGTGCCAGCACCATGGGACGGTTCGTCTATGGCTACACCTTC
V gene: TRBV10-3; J gene: TRBJ2-1; D gene: NA; clone size: NA; CDR3 protein: CAIRDRREQFF; CDR3 DNA: TGTGCCATCAGGGATCGGAGGGAGCAGTTCTTC
V gene: TRBV27; J gene: TRBJ2-3; D gene: TRBD1; clone size: NA; CDR3 protein: CASSASLTGGTDTQYF; CDR3 DNA: TGTGCCAGCAGTGCGTCGTTAACAGGGGGCACAGATACGCAGTATTTT
V gene: TRBV4-1; J gene: TRBJ2-7; D gene: TRBD1; clone size: NA; CDR3 protein: CASSPGRGRGRADGYEQYF; CDR3 DNA: TGCGCCAGCAGCCCCGGGCGTGGCAGGGGGCGGGCTGATGGGTACGAGCAGTACTTC
V gene: TRBV13; J gene: TRBJ2-7; D gene: NA; clone size: NA; CDR3 protein: CASSLGVSSYEQYF; CDR3 DNA: TGTGCCAGCAGCTTGGGGGTAAGCTCCTACGAGCAGTACTTC
V gene: TRBV5-4; J gene: TRBJ1-4; D gene: NA; clone size: NA; CDR3 protein: CASSLAGRAGTNEKLFF; CDR3 DNA: TGTGCCAGCAGCTTGGCCGGCAGGGCGGGAACTAATGAAAAACTGTTTTTT
V gene: TRBV28; J gene: TRBJ1-1; D gene: NA; clone size: few; CDR3 protein: CASSLGVSEAFF; CDR3 DNA: TGTGCCAGCAGCCTCGGAGTCAGTGAAGCTTTCTTT
V gene: TRBV29-1; J gene: TRBJ1-2; D gene: NA; clone size: few; CDR3 protein: CSVGGLDYGYTF; CDR3 DNA: TGCAGCGTTGGGGGGTTAGACTATGGCTACACCTTC
V gene: TRBV2; J gene: TRBJ1-5; D gene: NA; clone size: NA; CDR3 protein: CASTSQQNQPQHF; CDR3 DNA: TGTGCCAGCACATCTCAGCAGAATCAGCCCCAGCATTTT
V gene: TRBV20-1; J gene: TRBJ1-1; D gene: NA; clone size: NA; CDR3 protein: CSAYRQRAFF; CDR3 DNA: TGCAGTGCTTACCGACAGCGGGCTTTCTTT
V gene: TRBV6-1; J gene: TRBJ1-5; D gene: TRBD1; clone size: NA; CDR3 protein: CASSDDRGSNQPQHF; CDR3 DNA: TGTGCCAGCAGTGACGACAGGGGGAGCAATCAGCCCCAGCATTTT
V gene: TRBV28; J gene: TRBJ1-5; D gene: TRBD1; clone size: NA; CDR3 protein: CASSRRTGVNQPQHF; CDR3 DNA: TGTGCCAGCAGTCGCCGGACAGGGGTGAATCAGCCCCAGCATTTT
V gene: TRBV6-1; J gene: TRBJ1-5; D gene: NA; clone size: NA; CDR3 protein: CASSRLGGNQPQHF; CDR3 DNA: TGTGCCAGCAGTAGACTCGGAGGCAATCAGCCCCAGCATTTT
V gene: TRBV10-3; J gene: TRBJ1-5; D gene: NA; clone size: NA; CDR3 protein: CAISRLGDGNQPQHF; CDR3 DNA: TGTGCCATCAGCCGTTTAGGCGATGGCAATCAGCCCCAGCATTTT
V gene: TRBV30; J gene: TRBJ1-1; D gene: NA; clone size: NA; CDR3 protein: CAWSATVNTEAFF; CDR3 DNA: TGTGCCTGGAGTGCTACAGTGAACACTGAAGCTTTCTTT
V gene: TRBV5-5; J gene: TRBJ1-5; D gene: TRBD1; clone size: NA; CDR3 protein: CASSLRATGGNQPQHF; CDR3 DNA: TGTGCCAGCAGCCTAAGGGCGACAGGGGGAAATCAGCCCCAGCATTTT
V gene: TRBV27; J gene: TRBJ1-1; D gene: NA; clone size: NA; CDR3 protein: CASSGTLNTEAFF; CDR3 DNA: TGTGCCAGCAGTGGGACACTTAACACTGAAGCTTTCTTT
V gene: TRBV27; J gene: TRBJ1-4; D gene: NA; clone size: NA; CDR3 protein: CASSPRPGAQEKLFF; CDR3 DNA: TGTGCCAGCAGCCCACGACCGGGGGCGCAGGAAAAACTGTTTTTT
V gene: TRBV7-6; J gene: TRBJ2-2; D gene: NA; clone size: NA; CDR3 protein: CASSLGVWDELFF; CDR3 DNA: TGTGCCAGCAGCTTAGGTGTCTGGGACGAGCTGTTTTTT
V gene: TRBV11-2; J gene: TRBJ1-2; D gene: NA; clone size: NA; CDR3 protein: CASSLIETYGYTF; CDR3 DNA: TGTGCCAGCAGCTTAATAGAAACCTATGGCTACACCTTC
V gene: TRBV20-1; J gene: TRBJ2-7; D gene: NA; clone size: NA; CDR3 protein: CSADDHTEQYF; CDR3 DNA: TGCAGTGCTGACGACCACACCGAGCAGTACTTC
V gene: TRBV27; J gene: TRBJ2-7; D gene: NA; clone size: NA; CDR3 protein: CASSLDQGFEQYF; CDR3 DNA: TGTGCCAGCAGTCTCGACCAGGGGTTCGAGCAGTACTTC
V gene: TRBV5-8; J gene: TRBJ1-5; D gene: NA; clone size: NA; CDR3 protein: CASSLGDRAYSNQPQHF; CDR3 DNA: TGTGCCAGCAGCTTGGGGGACCGGGCTTATAGCAATCAGCCCCAGCATTTT
V gene: TRBV5-5; J gene: TRBJ2-3; D gene: TRBD2; clone size: once; CDR3 protein: CASSWGGEADTQYF; CDR3 DNA: TGTGCCAGCAGCTGGGGGGGAGAGGCAGATACGCAGTATTTT
V gene: TRBV5-1; J gene: TRBJ1-1; D gene: TRBD1; clone size: NA; CDR3 protein: CASSLTSLTGDTEAFF; CDR3 DNA: TGCGCCAGCAGCTTGACCTCCCTAACAGGGGACACTGAAGCTTTCTTT
V gene: TRBV19; J gene: TRBJ2-7; D gene: NA; clone size: NA; CDR3 protein: CASSMGDGGYEQYF; CDR3 DNA: TGTGCCAGTAGCATGGGGGACGGTGGCTACGAGCAGTACTTC
V gene: TRBV6-5; J gene: TRBJ1-2; D gene: NA; clone size: NA; CDR3 protein: CASSYSTVYGYTF; CDR3 DNA: TGTGCCAGCAGTTACTCTACAGTCTATGGCTACACCTTC
V gene: TRBV29-1; J gene: TRBJ2-1; D gene: NA; clone size: NA; CDR3 protein: CSAQQVRPGPNEQFF; CDR3 DNA: TGCAGCGCACAACAGGTCCGCCCGGGGCCCAATGAGCAGTTCTTC
V gene: TRBV27; J gene: TRBJ1-1; D gene: NA; clone size: NA; CDR3 protein: CASSLGLTNTEAFF; CDR3 DNA: TGTGCCAGCAGTTTGGGACTGACGAACACTGAAGCTTTCTTT
V gene: TRBV12-5; J gene: TRBJ2-7; D gene: TRBD1; clone size: NA; CDR3 protein: CASGIWDRGLFWDYLMTYEQYF; CDR3 DNA: TGTGCTAGTGGTATCTGGGACAGGGGGCTATTTTGGGACTACCTCATGACCTACGAGCAGTACTTC
V gene: TRBV29-1; J gene: TRBJ1-1; D gene: TRBD1; clone size: once; CDR3 protein: CSVPKKDPDRGRIQRMNTEAFF; CDR3 DNA: TGCAGCGTCCCCAAAAAGGATCCAGACAGGGGCCGTATTCAACGGATGAACACTGAAGCTTTCTTT
V gene: TRBV5-1; J gene: TRBJ1-4; D gene: TRBD1; clone size: once; CDR3 protein: CASSLAGTGRGEKLFF; CDR3 DNA: TGCGCCAGCAGCTTGGCTGGGACAGGTCGGGGTGAAAAACTGTTTTTT
V gene: TRBV30; J gene: TRBJ2-1; D gene: TRBD2; clone size: NA; CDR3 protein: CAWSVNPFSPSGRDYNEQFF; CDR3 DNA: TGTGCCTGGAGTGTAAACCCCTTCTCCCCTAGCGGGAGGGACTACAATGAGCAGTTCTTC
V gene: TRBV15; J gene: TRBJ2-7; D gene: NA; clone size: NA; CDR3 protein: CATSRDLASHEQYF; CDR3 DNA: TGTGCCACCAGCAGAGATTTGGCATCCCACGAGCAGTACTTC